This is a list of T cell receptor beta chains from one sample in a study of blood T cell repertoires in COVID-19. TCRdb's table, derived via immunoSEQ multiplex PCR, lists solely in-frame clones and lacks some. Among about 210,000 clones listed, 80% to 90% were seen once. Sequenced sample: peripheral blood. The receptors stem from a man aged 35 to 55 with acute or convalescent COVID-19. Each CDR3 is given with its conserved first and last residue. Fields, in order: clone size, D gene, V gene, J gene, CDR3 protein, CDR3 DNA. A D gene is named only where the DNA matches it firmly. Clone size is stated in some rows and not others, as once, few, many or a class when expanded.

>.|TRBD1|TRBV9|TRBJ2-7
CASSPGRDRVYDEQYF
TGTGCCAGCAGCCCGGGGAGGGACAGGGTATATGACGAGCAGTACTTC
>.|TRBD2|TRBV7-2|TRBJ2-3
CASSLARLAGHTDTQYF
TGTGCCAGCAGCTTAGCACGTCTAGCGGGGCACACAGATACGCAGTATTTT
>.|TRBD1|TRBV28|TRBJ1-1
CASTRTGAATEAFF
TGTGCCAGCACTAGGACAGGGGCGGCAACTGAAGCTTTCTTT
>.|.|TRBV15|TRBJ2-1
CATSREDKNEQFF
TGTGCCACCAGCAGAGAGGACAAGAATGAGCAGTTCTTC
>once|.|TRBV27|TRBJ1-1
CASSYSGLTLNTEAFF
TGTGCCAGCAGTTACTCGGGACTGACCTTGAACACTGAAGCTTTCTTT
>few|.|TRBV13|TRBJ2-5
CASSLKQGGETQYF
TGTGCCAGCAGCTTAAAACAGGGCGGAGAGACCCAGTACTTC
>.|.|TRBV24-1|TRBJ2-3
CATSEADTQYF
TGTGCCACCAGTGAGGCCGATACGCAGTATTTT
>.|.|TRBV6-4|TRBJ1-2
CASSDQGFNGYTF
TGTGCCAGCAGTGACCAGGGATTTAACGGCTACACCTTC
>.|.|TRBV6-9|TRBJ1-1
CASSSPCGGFTEAFF
TGTGCCAGCAGTTCCCCTTGCGGTGGGTTTACTGAAGCTTTCTTT
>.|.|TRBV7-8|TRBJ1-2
CASSATGPNGYTF
TGTGCCAGCAGCGCAACAGGGCCGAATGGCTACACCTTC
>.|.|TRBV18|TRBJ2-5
CASSPEQETQYF
TGTGCCAGCTCACCGGAGCAAGAGACCCAGTACTTC
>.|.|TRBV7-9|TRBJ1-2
CASSLGRINYGYTF
TGTGCCAGCAGCTTAGGCAGAATTAACTATGGCTACACCTTC
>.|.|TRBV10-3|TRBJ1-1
CAIRVRGAPTEAFF
TGTGCCATCCGAGTCCGGGGGGCGCCCACTGAAGCTTTCTTT
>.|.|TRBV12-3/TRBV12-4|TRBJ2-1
CASRQGGGNEQFF
TGTGCCAGCAGACAGGGAGGGGGCAATGAGCAGTTCTTC
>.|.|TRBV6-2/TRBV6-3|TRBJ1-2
CASSTRQASHYGYTF
TGTGCCAGCAGTACTCGACAGGCTAGTCACTATGGCTACACCTTC
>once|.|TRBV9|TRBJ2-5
CASSSQETQYF
TGTGCCAGCAGCTCTCAAGAGACCCAGTACTTC
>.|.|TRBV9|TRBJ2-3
CASSVGTAVGTQYF
TGTGCCAGCAGCGTGGGGACTGCCGTCGGTACGCAGTATTTT
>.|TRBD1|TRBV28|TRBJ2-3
CASRTGGGTDTQYF
TGTGCCAGCAGGACAGGGGGGGGCACAGATACGCAGTATTTT
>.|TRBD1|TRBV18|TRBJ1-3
CASSPLGTGRSGNTIYF
TGTGCCAGCTCACCATTGGGGACAGGACGCTCTGGAAACACCATATATTTT
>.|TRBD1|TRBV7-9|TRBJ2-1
CASSRDREPYNEQFF
TGTGCCAGCAGCAGGGACAGGGAACCCTACAATGAGCAGTTCTTC
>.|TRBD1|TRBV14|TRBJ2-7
CASSQTAGGRYEQYF
TGTGCCAGCAGCCAAACTGCAGGGGGTCGCTACGAGCAGTACTTC
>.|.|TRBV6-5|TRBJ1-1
CASSYLPARGNTEAFF
TGTGCCAGCAGTTATCTACCAGCTCGCGGGAACACTGAAGCTTTCTTT
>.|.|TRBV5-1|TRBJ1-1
CASSAGMNTEAFF
TGCGCCAGCAGCGCCGGGATGAACACTGAAGCTTTCTTT
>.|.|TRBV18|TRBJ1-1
CASSPPLGGTYEAFF
TGTGCCAGCTCACCACCTCTCGGAGGGACCTATGAAGCTTTCTTT
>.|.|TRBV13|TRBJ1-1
CASSLAAEAFF
TGTGCCAGCAGCTTAGCCGCTGAAGCTTTCTTT
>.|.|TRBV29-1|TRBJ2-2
CSVVGLGGSGELFF
TGCAGCGTTGTCGGCCTAGGGGGTTCCGGGGAGCTGTTTTTT
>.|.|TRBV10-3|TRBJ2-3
CAIRASDTQYF
TGTGCCATCAGAGCTTCGGATACGCAGTATTTT
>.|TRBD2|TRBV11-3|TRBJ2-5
CASSLVGAGGGETQYF
TGTGCCAGCAGCTTAGTGGGAGCGGGGGGAGGAGAGACCCAGTACTTC
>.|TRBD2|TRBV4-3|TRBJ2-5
CASSQGIGGWAQYF
TGCGCCAGCAGCCAAGGGATCGGGGGGTGGGCCCAGTACTTC
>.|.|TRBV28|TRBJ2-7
CASGLTGILDVGEQYF
TGTGCCAGCGGACTGACGGGCATCCTGGACGTGGGGGAGCAGTACTTC
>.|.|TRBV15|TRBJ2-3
CATSPGARRDTDTQYF
TGTGCCACCAGCCCAGGAGCTAGGAGGGATACAGATACGCAGTATTTT
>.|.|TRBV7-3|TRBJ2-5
CASSLIGGRQETQYF
TGTGCCAGCAGCTTAATTGGCGGTCGACAAGAGACCCAGTACTTC
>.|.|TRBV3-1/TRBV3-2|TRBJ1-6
CASSQDGQYNSPLHF
TGTGCCAGCAGCCAAGATGGCCAGTATAATTCACCCCTCCACTTT
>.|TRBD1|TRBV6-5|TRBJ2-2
CASSLQGARNGELFF
TGTGCCAGCAGTTTACAGGGGGCGCGGAACGGGGAGCTGTTTTTT
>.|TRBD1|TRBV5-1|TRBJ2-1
CASSLGTGYNEQFF
TGCGCCAGCAGCTTGGGGACAGGGTACAATGAGCAGTTCTTC
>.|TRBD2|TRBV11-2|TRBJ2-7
CASTGFVHGLAGDEQYF
TGTGCCAGCACCGGCTTTGTCCACGGACTAGCGGGAGATGAGCAGTACTTC
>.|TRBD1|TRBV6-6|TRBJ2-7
CASSAPRDRYEQYF
TGTGCCAGCAGCGCACCCCGGGACAGATACGAGCAGTACTTC
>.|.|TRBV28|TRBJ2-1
CASRLSLAEQFF
TGTGCCAGCAGGCTCTCTTTAGCAGAGCAGTTCTTC
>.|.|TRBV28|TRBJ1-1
CASSFRARNTEAFF
TGTGCCAGCAGTTTCAGGGCGAGGAACACTGAAGCTTTCTTT
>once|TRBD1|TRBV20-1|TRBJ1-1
CSASRQGSEAFF
TGCAGTGCTAGTCGACAGGGGTCTGAAGCTTTCTTT
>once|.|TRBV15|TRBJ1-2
CATSEADSGNYGYTF
TGTGCCACCAGCGAAGCAGACAGTGGGAACTATGGCTACACCTTC